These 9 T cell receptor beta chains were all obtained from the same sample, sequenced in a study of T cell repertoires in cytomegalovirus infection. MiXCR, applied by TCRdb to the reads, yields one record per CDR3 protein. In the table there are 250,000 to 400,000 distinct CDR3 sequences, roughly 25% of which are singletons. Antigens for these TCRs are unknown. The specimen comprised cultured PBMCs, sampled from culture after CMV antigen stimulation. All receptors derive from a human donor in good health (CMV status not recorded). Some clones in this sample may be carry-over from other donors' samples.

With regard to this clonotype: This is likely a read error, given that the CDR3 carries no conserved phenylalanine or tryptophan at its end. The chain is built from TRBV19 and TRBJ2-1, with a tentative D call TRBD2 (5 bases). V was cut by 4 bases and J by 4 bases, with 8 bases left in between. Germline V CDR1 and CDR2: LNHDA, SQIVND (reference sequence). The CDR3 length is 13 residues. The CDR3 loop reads CASSRRGYNEQFC. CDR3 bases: TGTGCCAGTAGTAGACGGGGATACAATGAGCAGTTCTGC.

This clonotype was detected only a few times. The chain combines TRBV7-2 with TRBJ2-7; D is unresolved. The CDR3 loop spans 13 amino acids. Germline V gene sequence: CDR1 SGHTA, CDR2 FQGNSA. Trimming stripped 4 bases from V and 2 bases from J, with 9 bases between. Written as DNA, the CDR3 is TGTGCCAGCAGCTCCCCTGGGCCCTACGAGCAGTACTTC. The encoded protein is CASSSPGPYEQYF.

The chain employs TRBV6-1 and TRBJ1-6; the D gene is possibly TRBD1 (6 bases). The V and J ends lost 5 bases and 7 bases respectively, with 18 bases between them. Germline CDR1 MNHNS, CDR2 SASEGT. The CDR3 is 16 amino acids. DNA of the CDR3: TGTGCCAGCAGTCTAACAGGGCACGCGGGGAATTCACCCCTCCACTTT. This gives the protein CASSLTGHAGNSPLHF.

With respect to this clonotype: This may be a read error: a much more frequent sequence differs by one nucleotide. The CDR3 spells CASIQEISYNEQFF. CDR3 nucleotides: TGTGCCAGCATTCAGGAGATCTCCTACAATGAGCAGTTCTTC. This chain uses TRBV7-2 with TRBJ2-1; D not certain. Germline assignment: CDR1 SGHTA and CDR2 FQGNSA. With 7 bases removed from V and 0 bases from J, the gap between germline ends came to 10 bases. CDR3 length equals 14 residues.

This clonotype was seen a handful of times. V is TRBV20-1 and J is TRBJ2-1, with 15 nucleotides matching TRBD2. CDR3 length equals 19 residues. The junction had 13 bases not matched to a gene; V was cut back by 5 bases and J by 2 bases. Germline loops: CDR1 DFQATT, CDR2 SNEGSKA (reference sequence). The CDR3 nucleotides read TGCAGTGCTGATCCGGGACTAGCGGGAGGCAGACTAACCTACAATGAGCAGTTCTTC. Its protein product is CSADPGLAGGRLTYNEQFF.

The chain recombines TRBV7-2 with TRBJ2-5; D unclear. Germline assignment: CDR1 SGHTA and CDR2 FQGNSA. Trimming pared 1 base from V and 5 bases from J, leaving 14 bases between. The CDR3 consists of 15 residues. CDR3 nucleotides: TGTGCCAGCAGCTTAGGGTCAGGATCGGAGGAGACCCAGTACTTC. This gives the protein CASSLGSGSEETQYF. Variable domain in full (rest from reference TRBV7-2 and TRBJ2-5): GAGVSQSPSNKVTEKGKDVELRCDPISGHTALYWYRQSLGQGLEFLIYFQGNSAPDKSGLPSDRFSAERTGGSVSTLTIQRTQQEDSAVYLCASSLGSGSEETQYFGPGTRLLVL.

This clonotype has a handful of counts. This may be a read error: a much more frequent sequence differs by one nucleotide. CDR3 sequence: CASSWGTGDYGYTF. In DNA, the CDR3 is TGTGCCAGCAGCTGGGGGACAGGGGACTATGGCTACACCTTC. The gene calls are TRBV5-6 and TRBJ1-2; TRBD1 matches 10 bases. V dropped 3 bases and J dropped 3; count of bases not matched to a gene: 2. In germline, CDR1 is SGHDT, CDR2 YYEEEE. This CDR3 region has 14 residues. Complete variable domain (other parts from reference TRBV5-6 and TRBJ1-2): DAGVTQSPTHLIKTRGQQVTLRCSPKSGHDTVSWYQQALGQGPQFIFQYYEEEERQRGNFPDRFSGHQFPNYSSELNVNALLLGDSALYLCASSWGTGDYGYTFGSGTRLTVV.

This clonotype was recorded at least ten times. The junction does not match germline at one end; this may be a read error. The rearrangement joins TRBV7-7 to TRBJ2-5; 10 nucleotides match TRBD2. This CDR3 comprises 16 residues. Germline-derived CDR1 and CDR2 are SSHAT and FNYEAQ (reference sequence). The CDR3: CASSLVSAGGQETQYF. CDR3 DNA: TGTGCTAGCAGCTTAGTTTCAGCGGGAGGGCAAGAGACCCAGTACTTC.

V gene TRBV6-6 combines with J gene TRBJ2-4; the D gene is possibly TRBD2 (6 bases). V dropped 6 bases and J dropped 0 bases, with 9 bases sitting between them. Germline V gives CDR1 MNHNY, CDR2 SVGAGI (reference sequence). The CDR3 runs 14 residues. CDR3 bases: TGTGCCAGCAGCGGGACTTCAGCCAAAAACATTCAGTACTTC. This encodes CASSGTSAKNIQYF.